A single sample is the source of the 30 T cell receptor beta chains below, sequenced in a study of cytomegalovirus exposure and HLA in healthy donors. It was with 60 Vbeta and 13 Jbeta primers that the PCR ran. Method: immunoSEQ multiplex PCR; TCRdb's copy keeps in-frame clones and lacks some. The sample lists about 160,000 clones; around 80% were seen once. Sequencing used PBMCs. These receptors originate from a male donor in good health and CMV-seronegative.

In its sample, this clone was seen once. The rearrangement links TRBV27 to TRBJ2-5; D unclear. In germline, CDR1 is MNHEY, CDR2 SMNVEV (reference sequence). The CDR3 totals 14 residues. The V gene lost 0 bases and the J gene lost 3 bases, with 8 bases spanning the gap. The CDR3 here is CASSLSPLKETQYF. The CDR3 DNA sequence: TGTGCCAGCAGTTTATCTCCACTGAAAGAGACCCAGTACTTC.

This clone was counted once. The V gene is TRBV19, the J gene TRBJ2-6; a possible D gene is TRBD1 (5 bases). V gave up 5 bases and J gave up 0 bases, with 11 bases separating them. The CDR3 is made up of 16 amino acids. Germline loops: CDR1 LNHDA, CDR2 SQIVND (reference sequence). CDR3 DNA sequence: TGTGCCAGTAGTCAACGCAGGGTCTCTGGGGCCAACGTCCTGACTTTC. It codes for CASSQRRVSGANVLTF.

The chain carries TRBV28 and TRBJ2-1, with D unclear. Germline V lookup: CDR1 MDHEN, CDR2 SYDVKM. Trimming took off 4 bases at V and 0 bases at J, with 13 bases between the two ends. The CDR3 sequence is 16 residues long. The CDR3 DNA is TGTGCCAGCAGTTCCCCCCTTGATAGCTCCTACAATGAGCAGTTCTTC. The encoded protein is CASSSPLDSSYNEQFF.

This clone came up once. The genes are TRBV19 and TRBJ2-1, with TRBD2 matching over 10 bases. The germline gives CDR1 LNHDA, CDR2 SQIVND (reference sequence). CDR3 length: 16 residues. Trimming cost V 4 bases and J 4 bases; bases outside gene matches: 7. This CDR3 reads CASSRASGSYYNEQFF. The CDR3 DNA is TGTGCCAGTAGTAGGGCTAGCGGGAGCTATTACAATGAGCAGTTCTTC.

This clone was observed once. The V and J genes are TRBV5-1 and TRBJ2-1; 9 bases match TRBD1. The CDR3 runs 16 residues. Germline-derived CDR1 and CDR2 are SGHRS and YFSETQ. V shed 4 bases, J shed 6 bases, and the junction held 11 bases outside the gene matches. In DNA form, the CDR3 reads TGCGCCAGCAGCACCCAACAGGGGGCCGTCCTCAATGAGCAGTTCTTC. Translation gives CASSTQQGAVLNEQFF.

Notes on this clone: The same CDR3 is also encoded by other DNA sequences in this sample. The chain carries TRBV7-2 and TRBJ2-7, with TRBD1 matching 8 bases. Trimming at V came to 5 bases and at J to 7 bases, leaving 7 bases not matched to a gene. The germline CDR1 and CDR2 sequences are SGHTA and FQGNSA. The CDR3 sequence is 13 residues long. In DNA form, the CDR3 reads TGTGCCAGCAGCCTACAGGGGGTTGGTGAGCAGTACTTC. Translated, it gives CASSLQGVGEQYF.

This clone showed up just a few times. This rearrangement joins TRBV27 to TRBJ2-7, with 10 bases fitting TRBD2. V was clipped by 6 bases and J by 0 bases; unmatched bases: 5. Germline V gene data show CDR1 as MNHEY and CDR2 as SMNVEV (reference sequence). The CDR3 spans 15 residues. CDR3 sequence: CASSFSGGHSYEQYF. As DNA, the CDR3 is TGTGCCAGCAGCTTTAGCGGGGGGCACTCCTACGAGCAGTACTTC.

This sequence joins TRBV28 and TRBJ2-7; tentative D call: TRBD2 (5 bases). Germline V gene sequence: CDR1 MDHEN, CDR2 SYDVKM. With 5 bases removed from V and 4 bases from J, the gap between germline ends came to 18 bases. The CDR3 spans 15 residues. The CDR3: CASSPRGGRGYEQYF. The CDR3, as DNA: TGTGCCAGCAGTCCCCGAGGCGGGCGTGGGTACGAGCAGTACTTC. Drawing the rest from reference TRBV28 and TRBJ2-7, the complete variable domain is DVKVTQSSRYLVKRTGEKVFLECVQDMDHENMFWYRQDPGLGLRLIYFSYDVKMKEKGDIPEGYSVSREKKERFSLILESASTNQTSMYLCASSPRGGRGYEQYFGPGTRLTVT.

In DNA, the CDR3 is TGTGCCAGCAGCTTAGGCCGGCGGGATGGCTACACCTTC. This gives the protein CASSLGRRDGYTF. The J gene is TRBJ1-2, the V gene TRBV7-3; no definite D call. V lost 2 bases, J lost 6 bases, and 10 bases lay in between. CDR1 is SGHTA and CDR2 is FQGTGA in the germline V gene. This CDR3 has 13 residues.

The J gene is TRBJ2-2, the V gene TRBV19; D is ambiguous. Germline loops: CDR1 LNHDA, CDR2 SQIVND (reference sequence). This CDR3 comprises 14 residues. Trimming left V 5 bases short and J 2 bases short, with 9 bases between. The CDR3 spells CASSRVLNTGELFF. The CDR3 region has the DNA TGTGCCAGTAGTCGAGTTTTAAACACCGGGGAGCTGTTTTTT.

This sequence joins TRBV2 and TRBJ1-2; 11 nucleotides match TRBD1. CDR1 and CDR2 (germline): SNHLY, FYNNEI. V lost 7 bases, J lost 5 bases, and 6 bases stayed unmatched. The CDR3 extends over 14 amino acids. CDR3 nucleotides: TGTGCCAGCAACCGGGACAGGGGGTCATATGGCTACACCTTC. Translating it yields CASNRDRGSYGYTF. The full variable domain, in which reference TRBV2 and TRBJ1-2 provide the parts outside the CDR3, is EPEVTQTPSHQVTQMGQEVILRCVPISNHLYFYWYRQILGQKVEFLVSFYNNEISEKSEIFDDQFSVERPDGSNFTLKIRSTKLEDSAMYFCASNRDRGSYGYTFGSGTRLTVV.

This sequence joins TRBV5-1 and TRBJ2-7, with 9 bases lining up with TRBD1. The junction had 4 bases not matched to a gene; V was cut back by 4 bases and J by 2 bases. Per the germline V gene, CDR1 is SGHRS and CDR2 is YFSETQ. The CDR3 has 14 residues. The DNA of the CDR3 is TGCGCCAGCAGCAAGGACAGGGGTGCCTACGAGCAGTACTTC. This gives the protein CASSKDRGAYEQYF.

This sequence joins TRBV5-1 and TRBJ2-1, with TRBD2 identical over 8 bases. V lost 4 bases, J lost 0 bases, and 6 bases stayed unmatched. The CDR3 runs to 16 residues. From germline, CDR1 is SGHRS and CDR2 YFSETQ. For the CDR3, the DNA is TGCGCCAGCAGCCTAAGCGGGGGTATCTCCTACAATGAGCAGTTCTTC. Encoded protein: CASSLSGGISYNEQFF.

CDR3 in DNA: TGTGCCAGCAGCGTATCCCCCACTGGGCGATCTGGGGCCAACGTCCTGACTTTC. Its protein product is CASSVSPTGRSGANVLTF. The J gene is TRBJ2-6, the V gene TRBV9; no definite D call. Germline V CDR1 and CDR2: SGDLS, YYNGEE. This CDR3 is 18 amino acids long. Trimming removed 1 base at V and 1 base at J, with 15 bases between.

V usage is TRBV30 and J usage is TRBJ2-3; TRBD2 matches 8 bases. Germline V gives CDR1 GTSNPN, CDR2 SVGIG (reference sequence). The CDR3 contains 15 residues. Trimming took 1 base from V and 2 from J; bases not matched to a gene: 5. The CDR3 bases are TGTGCCTGGAGTGCCATAGCGGGGATCACAGATACGCAGTATTTT. Translated: CAWSAIAGITDTQYF.

The chain uses TRBV9 and TRBJ2-3, with TRBD1 matching over 9 bases. CDR1 and CDR2 from the germline V gene are SGDLS and YYNGEE. The CDR3 runs 15 residues. With 0 bases clipped from V and 6 bases from J, the junction kept 5 bases outside the gene matches. CDR3 amino acids: CASSVGQGGRDTQYF. The CDR3 region has the DNA TGTGCCAGCAGCGTAGGACAGGGGGGTAGGGATACGCAGTATTTT.

The chain uses TRBV19 and TRBJ2-1; TRBD2 aligns across 13 bases. In germline, CDR1 is LNHDA, CDR2 SQIVND (reference sequence). V lost 9 bases to trimming and J lost 0 bases; unmatched junction nucleotides: 8. This CDR3 has 17 residues. The CDR3 region is CARTSGRSPCSYNEQFF. DNA of the CDR3: TGTGCCAGGACTAGCGGGAGGTCACCCTGCTCCTACAATGAGCAGTTCTTC.

The chain uses TRBV9 and TRBJ2-7; tentatively, D is TRBD2 (5 bases). V shed 4 bases and J shed 7 bases, with 15 bases lying between them. CDR1 is SGDLS and CDR2 is YYNGEE in the germline V gene. The CDR3 totals 13 residues. The CDR3 region is CASSPPRSGEQYF. CDR3 bases: TGTGCCAGCAGCCCCCCCCGTTCGGGGGAGCAGTACTTC.

The J gene is TRBJ2-2, the V gene TRBV7-9; D unresolved. The V gene lost 8 bases and the J gene lost 5 bases, with 9 bases spanning the gap. Germline CDR1 SEHNR, CDR2 FQNEAQ (reference sequence). The CDR3 extends over 12 amino acids. In DNA form, the CDR3 reads TGTGCCAGCTCGCTATCTACCGGGGAGCTGTTTTTT. It encodes CASSLSTGELFF.

The V and J genes are TRBV14 and TRBJ1-2; D ambiguous. This CDR3 is built from 13 residues. Germline V CDR1 and CDR2: SGHDN, FVKESK. Trimming took 2 bases from V and 4 from J, leaving 8 bases between them. CDR3 bases: TGTGCCAGCAGCCAAATCGGGGTCTATGGCTACACCTTC. Protein product: CASSQIGVYGYTF.

The chain uses TRBV27 and TRBJ1-3; 10 bases map to TRBD1. The CDR3 consists of 15 residues. The V gene's germline CDR1 is MNHEY and CDR2 SMNVEV (reference sequence). Germline trimming cut 6 bases from V and 2 bases from J; bases unmatched to any gene: 4. CDR3 residues: CASRGQGRTGNTIYF. The DNA for the CDR3 is TGTGCCAGCAGGGGACAGGGGCGAACTGGAAACACCATATATTTT.

The chain combines TRBV5-1 with TRBJ2-5; 8 positions agree with TRBD2. Unmatched junction bases numbered 6, after V lost 3 bases and J lost 14 bases. The CDR3 runs 11 residues. Germline V gene sequence: CDR1 SGHRS, CDR2 YFSETQ. The CDR3 DNA follows: TGCGCCAGCAGCTCCTCTGGACTAGCTTACTTC. Its translation: CASSSSGLAYF.

This chain uses TRBV29-1 with TRBJ2-7; 8 nucleotides agree with TRBD1. This CDR3 is 11 amino acids long. V was pared by 7 bases and J by 3 bases, with 2 bases of the junction left unmatched. The V gene's germline CDR1 is SQVTM and CDR2 ANQGSEA. The CDR3 bases are TGCAGCGGAGGGACAGGCTACGAGCAGTACTTC. Its protein is CSGGTGYEQYF.

The CDR3 bases are TGTGCCAGCAGGAAGGACAGGGCGGAAAACGAGCAGTACTTC. Its translation is CASRKDRAENEQYF. The J gene is TRBJ2-7, the V gene TRBV2; 8 nucleotides line up with TRBD1. This CDR3 is built from 14 residues. Germline trimming cut 6 bases from V and 5 bases from J; bases unmatched to any gene: 9. Looked up from germline, CDR1 is SNHLY and CDR2 is FYNNEI.

J is TRBJ2-3 and V is TRBV5-4, with 7 bases matching TRBD2. The CDR3 has 15 amino acids. V was pared by 1 base and J by 2 bases, with 4 bases of the junction left unmatched. CDR1 and CDR2 (germline): SGHNT, YYREEE (reference sequence). The CDR3, as DNA: TGTGCCAGCAGCTTGTCAGCGGGATCCACAGATACGCAGTATTTT. Translation: CASSLSAGSTDTQYF.

The V and J genes are TRBV7-2 and TRBJ2-1, with D possibly being TRBD2 (5 bases). Looked up from germline, CDR1 is SGHTA and CDR2 is FQGNSA. V was cut by 0 bases and J by 4 bases, with 7 bases left in between. This CDR3 has 14 residues. CDR3 region: CASSLAPGYNEQFF. The DNA for the CDR3 is TGTGCCAGCAGCTTAGCACCGGGATACAATGAGCAGTTCTTC. The variable domain in full, completed from reference TRBV7-2 and TRBJ2-1, reads GAGVSQSPSNKVTEKGKDVELRCDPISGHTALYWYRQSLGQGLEFLIYFQGNSAPDKSGLPSDRFSAERTGGSVSTLTIQRTQQEDSAVYLCASSLAPGYNEQFFGPGTRLTVL.

This clone has just one count. J is TRBJ2-7 and V is TRBV10-3; 9 nucleotides line up with TRBD1. The junction had 14 bases not matched to a gene; V was cut back by 7 bases and J by 7 bases. The CDR3 extends over 15 amino acids. In germline, CDR1 is ENHRY, CDR2 SYGVKD. CDR3 loop: CAITGGGTGQREQYF. The CDR3 DNA is TGTGCCATCACCGGGGGCGGGACAGGGCAGAGGGAGCAGTACTTC.

A few counts support this clone. The V call is TRBV7-9, the J call TRBJ2-5, with 10 bases fitting TRBD2. The germline CDR1 and CDR2 sequences are SEHNR and FQNEAQ (reference sequence). CDR3 length equals 16 residues. V dropped 1 base and J dropped 2; count of bases not matched to a gene: 4. In DNA, the CDR3 is TGTGCCAGCAGCTTAGTGTCTAGCGGGGGACAAGAGACCCAGTACTTC. Encoded protein: CASSLVSSGGQETQYF.

This clone was observed a few times. This chain joins TRBV9 and TRBJ1-1; 10 bases agree with TRBD1. The CDR3 extends over 12 amino acids. Germline CDR1 SGDLS, CDR2 YYNGEE. V shed 3 bases, J shed 11 bases, and the junction held 4 bases outside the gene matches. Here the CDR3 reads CASSEGQGSAFF. The CDR3, as DNA: TGTGCCAGCAGCGAGGGACAGGGGTCGGCTTTCTTT.

CDR3 residues: CSAEGGVEQYF. CDR3 in DNA: TGCAGTGCTGAGGGCGGGGTCGAGCAGTACTTC. The rearrangement uses TRBV20-1 and TRBJ2-7; maybe TRBD2 (6 bases). Trimming removed 5 bases from V and 6 bases from J, with 11 bases in between. Germline CDR1 is DFQATT and CDR2 is SNEGSKA (reference sequence). The CDR3 is 11 residues long.